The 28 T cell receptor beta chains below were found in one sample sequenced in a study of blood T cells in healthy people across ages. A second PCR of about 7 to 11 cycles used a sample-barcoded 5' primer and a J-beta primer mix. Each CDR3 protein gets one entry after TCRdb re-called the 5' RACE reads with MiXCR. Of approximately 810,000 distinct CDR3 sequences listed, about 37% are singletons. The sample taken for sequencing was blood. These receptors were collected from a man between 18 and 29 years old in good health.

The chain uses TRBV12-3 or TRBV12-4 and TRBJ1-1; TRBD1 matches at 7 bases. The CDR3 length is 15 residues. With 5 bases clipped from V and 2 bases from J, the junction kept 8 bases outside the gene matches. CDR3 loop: CASSTPTGLNTEAFF. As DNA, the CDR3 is TGTGCCAGCAGTACTCCGACAGGGCTAAACACTGAAGCTTTCTTT.

The CDR3 loop is CASSQDRASGASRETQYF. As DNA, the CDR3 is TGTGCCAGCAGCCAAGATCGGGCTAGCGGGGCTTCGCGTGAGACCCAGTACTTC. J is TRBJ2-5 and V is TRBV3-1; 9 bases line up with TRBD2. From germline, CDR1 is LGHDT and CDR2 YNNKEL (reference sequence). The CDR3 loop spans 18 amino acids. J lost 5 bases, V lost 0 bases, and 13 bases had no gene match.

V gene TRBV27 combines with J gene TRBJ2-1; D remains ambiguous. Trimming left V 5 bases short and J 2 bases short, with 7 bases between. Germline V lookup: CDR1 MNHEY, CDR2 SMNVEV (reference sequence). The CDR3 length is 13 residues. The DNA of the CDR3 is TGTGCCAGCAGTGTAAGGCCCTACAATGAGCAGTTCTTC. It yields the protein CASSVRPYNEQFF.

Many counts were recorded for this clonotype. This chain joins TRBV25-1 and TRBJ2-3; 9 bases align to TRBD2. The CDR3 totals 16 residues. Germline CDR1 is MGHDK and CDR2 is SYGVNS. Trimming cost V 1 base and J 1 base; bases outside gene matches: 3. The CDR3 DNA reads TGTGCCAGCAGTGAATGGGCTAGCGGGGGCACAGATACGCAGTATTTT. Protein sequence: CASSEWASGGTDTQYF.

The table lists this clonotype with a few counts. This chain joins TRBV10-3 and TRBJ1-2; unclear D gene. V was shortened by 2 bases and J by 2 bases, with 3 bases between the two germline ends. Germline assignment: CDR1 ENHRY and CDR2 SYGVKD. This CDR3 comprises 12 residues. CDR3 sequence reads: CAISEENYGYTF. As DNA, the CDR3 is TGTGCCATCAGTGAGGAAAACTATGGCTACACCTTC.

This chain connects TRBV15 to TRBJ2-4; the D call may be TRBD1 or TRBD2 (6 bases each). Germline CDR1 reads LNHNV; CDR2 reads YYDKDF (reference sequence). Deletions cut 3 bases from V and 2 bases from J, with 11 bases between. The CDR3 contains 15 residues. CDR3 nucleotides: TGTGCCACCAGCAGGGAGGGGGTGTCCAAAAACATTCAGTACTTC. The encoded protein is CATSREGVSKNIQYF.

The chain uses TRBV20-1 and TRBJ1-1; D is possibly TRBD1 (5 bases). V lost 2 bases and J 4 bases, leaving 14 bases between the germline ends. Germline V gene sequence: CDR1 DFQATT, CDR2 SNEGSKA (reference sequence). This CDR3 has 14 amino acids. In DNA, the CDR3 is TGCAGTGCTAGACGTAACAGGTTGGCCACTGAAGCTTTCTTT. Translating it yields CSARRNRLATEAFF.

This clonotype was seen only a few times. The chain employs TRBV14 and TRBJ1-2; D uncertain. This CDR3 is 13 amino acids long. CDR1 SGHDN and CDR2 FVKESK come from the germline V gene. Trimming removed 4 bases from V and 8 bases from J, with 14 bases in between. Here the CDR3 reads CASSRLSSGGYTF. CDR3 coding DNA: TGTGCCAGCAGCCGACTTTCTAGTGGAGGCTACACCTTC.

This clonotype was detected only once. Here the CDR3 DNA reads TGTGCCAGCCTGGTCTCTGGGGCCAACGTCCTGACTTTC. Residues: CASLVSGANVLTF. The chain carries TRBV25-1 and TRBJ2-6; D call uncertain. The V and J ends lost 8 bases and 0 bases respectively, with 5 bases between them. The germline gives CDR1 MGHDK, CDR2 SYGVNS. The CDR3 contains 13 residues.

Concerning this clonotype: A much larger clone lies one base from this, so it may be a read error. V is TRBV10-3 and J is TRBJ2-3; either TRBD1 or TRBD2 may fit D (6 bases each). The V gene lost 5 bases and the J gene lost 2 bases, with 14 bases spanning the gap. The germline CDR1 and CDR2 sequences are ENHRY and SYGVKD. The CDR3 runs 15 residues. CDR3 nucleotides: TGTGCCATCAGTTCGGACGGGGGCCTCACAGATACGCAGTATTTT. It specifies CAISSDGGLTDTQYF.

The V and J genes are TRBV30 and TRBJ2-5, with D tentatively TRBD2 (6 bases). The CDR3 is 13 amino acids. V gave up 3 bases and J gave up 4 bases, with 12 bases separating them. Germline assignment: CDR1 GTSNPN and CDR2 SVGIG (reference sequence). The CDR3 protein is CAWSGGLRETQYF. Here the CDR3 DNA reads TGTGCCTGGAGCGGGGGATTACGAGAGACCCAGTACTTC.

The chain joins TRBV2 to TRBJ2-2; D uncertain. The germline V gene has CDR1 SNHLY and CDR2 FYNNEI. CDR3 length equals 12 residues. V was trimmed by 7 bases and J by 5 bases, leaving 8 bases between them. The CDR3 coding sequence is TGTGCCAGCACCCAGAGGACCGGGGAGCTGTTTTTT. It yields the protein CASTQRTGELFF.

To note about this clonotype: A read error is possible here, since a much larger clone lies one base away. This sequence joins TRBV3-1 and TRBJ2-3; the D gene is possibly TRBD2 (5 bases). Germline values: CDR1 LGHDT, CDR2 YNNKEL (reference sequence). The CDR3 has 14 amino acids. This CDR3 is CASSQGLAPDTRYF. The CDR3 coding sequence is TGTGCCAGCAGCCAAGGGCTAGCCCCAGATACGCGGTATTTT.

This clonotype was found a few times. CDR3 sequence (DNA): TGTGCCAGCAGCCCCGATCTGATGAACACTGAAGCTTTCTTT. It specifies CASSPDLMNTEAFF. This chain links TRBV7-2 with TRBJ1-1; D unclear. Germline lookup yields CDR1 SGHTA and CDR2 FQGNSA. The V gene lost 5 bases and the J gene lost 0 bases, with 10 bases spanning the gap. CDR3 length: 14 residues.

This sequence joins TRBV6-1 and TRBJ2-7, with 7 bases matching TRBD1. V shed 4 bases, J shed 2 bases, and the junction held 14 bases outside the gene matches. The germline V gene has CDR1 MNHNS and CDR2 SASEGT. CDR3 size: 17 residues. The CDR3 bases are TGTGCCAGCAGTGCTGAAACAGGGGTCTCCGCGACCTACGAGCAGTACTTC. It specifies CASSAETGVSATYEQYF.

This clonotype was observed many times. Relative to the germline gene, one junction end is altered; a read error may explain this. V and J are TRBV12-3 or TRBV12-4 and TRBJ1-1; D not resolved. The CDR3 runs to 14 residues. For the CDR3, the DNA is TGTGCCAGCAGCTTAGTCGGGAGGAACACTGAAGCTTTCTTT. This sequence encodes CASSLVGRNTEAFF.

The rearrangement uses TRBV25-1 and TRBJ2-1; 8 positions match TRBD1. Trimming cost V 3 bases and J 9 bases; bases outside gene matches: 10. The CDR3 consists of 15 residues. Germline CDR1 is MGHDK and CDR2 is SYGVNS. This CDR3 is CASSEPGQAFGEQFF. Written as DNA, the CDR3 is TGTGCCAGCAGTGAGCCGGGACAGGCCTTCGGTGAGCAGTTCTTC. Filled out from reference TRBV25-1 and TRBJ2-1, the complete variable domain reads EADIYQTPRYLVIGTGKKITLECSQTMGHDKMYWYQQDPGMELHLIHYSYGVNSTEKGDLSSESTVSRIRTEHFPLTLESARPSHTSQYLCASSEPGQAFGEQFFGPGTRLTVL.

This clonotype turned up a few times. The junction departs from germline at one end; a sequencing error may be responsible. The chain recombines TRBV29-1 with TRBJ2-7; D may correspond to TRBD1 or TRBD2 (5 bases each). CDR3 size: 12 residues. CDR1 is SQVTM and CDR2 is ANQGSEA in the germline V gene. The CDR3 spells CSVEGTSREQYF. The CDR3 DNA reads TGCAGCGTGGAAGGGACGTCTCGCGAGCAGTACTTC.

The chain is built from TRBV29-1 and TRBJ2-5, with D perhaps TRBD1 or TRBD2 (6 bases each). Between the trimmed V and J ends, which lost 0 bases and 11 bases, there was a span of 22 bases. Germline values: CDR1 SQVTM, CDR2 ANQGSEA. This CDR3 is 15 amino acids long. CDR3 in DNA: TGCAGCGTTGAAGACGGTACACGGGGGCAGGTTGTGCAGTACTTC. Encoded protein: CSVEDGTRGQVVQYF.

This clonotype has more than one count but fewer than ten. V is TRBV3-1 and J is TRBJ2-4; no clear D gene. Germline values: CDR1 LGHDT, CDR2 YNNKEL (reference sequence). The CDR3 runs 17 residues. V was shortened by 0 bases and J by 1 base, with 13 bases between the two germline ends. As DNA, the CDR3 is TGTGCCAGCAGCCAAGAAAAAGCAGGATTGGCCAAAAACATTCAGTACTTC. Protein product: CASSQEKAGLAKNIQYF.

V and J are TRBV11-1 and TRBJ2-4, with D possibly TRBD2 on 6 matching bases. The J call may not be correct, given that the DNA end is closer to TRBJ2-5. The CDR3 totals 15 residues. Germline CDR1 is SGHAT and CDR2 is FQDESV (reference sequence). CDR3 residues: CASSLNQGGKETQYF. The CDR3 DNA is TGTGCCAGCAGCTTAAACCAGGGAGGCAAGGAGACCCAGTACTTC.

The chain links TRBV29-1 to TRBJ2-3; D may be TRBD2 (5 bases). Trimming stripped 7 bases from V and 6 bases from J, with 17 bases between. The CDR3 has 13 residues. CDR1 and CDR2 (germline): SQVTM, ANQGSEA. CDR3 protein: CSASVTRSDTQYF. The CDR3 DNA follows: TGCAGCGCATCCGTAACTAGGTCCGATACGCAGTATTTT.

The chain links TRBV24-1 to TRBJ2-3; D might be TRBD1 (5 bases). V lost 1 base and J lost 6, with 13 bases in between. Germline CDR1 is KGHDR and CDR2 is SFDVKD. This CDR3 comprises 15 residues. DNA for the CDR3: TGTGCCACCAGTGATTTAACAGGTGGGGTGGATACGCAGTATTTT. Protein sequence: CATSDLTGGVDTQYF.

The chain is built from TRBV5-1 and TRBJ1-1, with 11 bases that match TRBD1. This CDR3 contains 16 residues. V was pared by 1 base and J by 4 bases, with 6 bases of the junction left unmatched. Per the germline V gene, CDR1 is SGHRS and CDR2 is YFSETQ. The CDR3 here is CASSLSGTGGGTEAFF. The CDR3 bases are TGCGCCAGCAGCTTGTCCGGGACAGGGGGAGGCACTGAAGCTTTCTTT.

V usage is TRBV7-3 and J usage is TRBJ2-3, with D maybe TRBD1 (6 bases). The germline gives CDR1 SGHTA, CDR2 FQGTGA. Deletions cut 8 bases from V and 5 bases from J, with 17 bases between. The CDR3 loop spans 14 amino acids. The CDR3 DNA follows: TGTGCCAGCGGCAGGGGACCCTCGGAAGATACGCAGTATTTT. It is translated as CASGRGPSEDTQYF.

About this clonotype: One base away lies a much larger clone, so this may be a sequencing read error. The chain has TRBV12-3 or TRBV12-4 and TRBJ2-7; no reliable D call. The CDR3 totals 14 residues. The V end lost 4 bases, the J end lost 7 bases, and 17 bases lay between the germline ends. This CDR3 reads CASSSSTFDNEQYF. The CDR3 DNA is TGTGCCAGCAGTTCCAGCACCTTTGACAATGAGCAGTACTTC.

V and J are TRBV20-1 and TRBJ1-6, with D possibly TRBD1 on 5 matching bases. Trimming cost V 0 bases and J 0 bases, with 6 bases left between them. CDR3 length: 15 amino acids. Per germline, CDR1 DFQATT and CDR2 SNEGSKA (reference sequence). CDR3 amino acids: CSARDDSSYNSPLHF. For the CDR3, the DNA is TGCAGTGCTAGAGATGACAGCTCCTATAATTCACCCCTCCACTTT.

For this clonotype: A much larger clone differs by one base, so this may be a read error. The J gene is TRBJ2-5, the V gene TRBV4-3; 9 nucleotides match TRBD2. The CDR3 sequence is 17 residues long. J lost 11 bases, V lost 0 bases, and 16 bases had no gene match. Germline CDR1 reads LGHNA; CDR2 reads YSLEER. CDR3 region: CASSQDIAGASDFEQYF. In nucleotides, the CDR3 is TGCGCCAGCAGCCAAGATATAGCGGGGGCATCTGATTTTGAGCAGTACTTC.